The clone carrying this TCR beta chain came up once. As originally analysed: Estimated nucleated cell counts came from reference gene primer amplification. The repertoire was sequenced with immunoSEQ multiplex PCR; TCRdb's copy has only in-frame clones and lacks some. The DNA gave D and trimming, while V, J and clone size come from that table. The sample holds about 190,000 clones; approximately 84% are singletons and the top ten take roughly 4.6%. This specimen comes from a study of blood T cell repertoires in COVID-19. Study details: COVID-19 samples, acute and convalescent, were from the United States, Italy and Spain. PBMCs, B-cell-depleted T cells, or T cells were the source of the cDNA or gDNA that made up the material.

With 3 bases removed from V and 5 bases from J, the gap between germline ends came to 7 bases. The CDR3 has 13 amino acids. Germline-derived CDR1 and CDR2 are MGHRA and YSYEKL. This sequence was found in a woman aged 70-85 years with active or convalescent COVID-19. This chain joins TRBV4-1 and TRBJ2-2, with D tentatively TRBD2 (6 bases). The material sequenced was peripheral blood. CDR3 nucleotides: TGCGCCAGCAGCCAGACTAGTACCGGGGAGCTGTTTTTT. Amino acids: CASSQTSTGELFF.